This record concerns one TCR beta chain sequence. The data were taken from a study of blood T cells in healthy people across ages. With a J-beta primer mix and a sample-barcoded 5' primer, a second PCR ran about 7 to 12 cycles. TCRdb re-analysed the 5' RACE reads in MiXCR, keeping a single row per CDR3 protein. This table has nearly 800,000 distinct CDR3 sequences, 20% to 30% appearing once. Trimming stripped 2 bases from V and 2 bases from J, with 14 bases between. Looked up from germline, CDR1 is MGHRA and CDR2 is YSYEKL. CDR3 length equals 16 residues. These same records also appear under a second study, on T cells of mothers and their children.

This chain links TRBV4-1 with TRBJ2-3; TRBD2 is a possible D gene (6 bases). Material: blood. The clonotype originates from a boy between 10 and 17 years old in good health. The CDR3 DNA sequence: TGCGCCAGCAGCCAAAGGGCCGGGACTGTCACAGATACGCAGTATTTT. Translated, it gives CASSQRAGTVTDTQYF.